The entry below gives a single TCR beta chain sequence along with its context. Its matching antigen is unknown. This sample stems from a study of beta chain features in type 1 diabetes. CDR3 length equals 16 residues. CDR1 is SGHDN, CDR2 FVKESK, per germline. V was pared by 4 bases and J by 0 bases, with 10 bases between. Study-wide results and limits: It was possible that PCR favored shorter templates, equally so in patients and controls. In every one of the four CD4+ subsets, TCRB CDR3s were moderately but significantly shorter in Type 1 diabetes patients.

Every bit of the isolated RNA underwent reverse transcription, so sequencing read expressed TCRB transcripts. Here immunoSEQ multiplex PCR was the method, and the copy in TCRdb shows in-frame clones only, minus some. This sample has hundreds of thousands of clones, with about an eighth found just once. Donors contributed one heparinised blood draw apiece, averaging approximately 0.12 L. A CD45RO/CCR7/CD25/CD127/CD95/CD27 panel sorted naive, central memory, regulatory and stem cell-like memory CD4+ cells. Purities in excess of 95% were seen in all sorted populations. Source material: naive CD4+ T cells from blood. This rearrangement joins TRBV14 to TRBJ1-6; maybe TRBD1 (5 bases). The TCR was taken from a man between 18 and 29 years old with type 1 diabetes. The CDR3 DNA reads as TGTGCCAGCAGCCGAGGGGTTAGCTCCTATAATTCACCCCTCCACTTT. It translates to CASSRGVSSYNSPLHF.